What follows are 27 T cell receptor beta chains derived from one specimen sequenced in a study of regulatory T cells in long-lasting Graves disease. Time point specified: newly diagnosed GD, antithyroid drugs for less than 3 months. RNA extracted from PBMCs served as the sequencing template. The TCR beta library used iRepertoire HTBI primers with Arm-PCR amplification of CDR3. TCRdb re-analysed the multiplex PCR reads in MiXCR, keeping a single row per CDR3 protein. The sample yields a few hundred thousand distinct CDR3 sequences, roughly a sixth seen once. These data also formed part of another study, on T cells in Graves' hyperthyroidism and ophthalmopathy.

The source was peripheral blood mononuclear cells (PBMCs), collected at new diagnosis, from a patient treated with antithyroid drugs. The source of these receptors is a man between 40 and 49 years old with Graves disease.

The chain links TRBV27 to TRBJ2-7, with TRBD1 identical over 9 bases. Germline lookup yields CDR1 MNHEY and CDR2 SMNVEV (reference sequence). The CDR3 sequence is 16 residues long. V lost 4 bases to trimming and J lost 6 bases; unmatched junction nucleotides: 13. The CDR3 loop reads CASSSLRQGDRTEQYF. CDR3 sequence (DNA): TGTGCCAGCAGTTCCCTCCGACAGGGGGATCGGACCGAGCAGTACTTC.

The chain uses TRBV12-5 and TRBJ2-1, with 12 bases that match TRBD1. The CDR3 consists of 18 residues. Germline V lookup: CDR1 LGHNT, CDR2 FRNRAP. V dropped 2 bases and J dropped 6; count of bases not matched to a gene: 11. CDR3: CASGLPPPGQGAVNEQFF. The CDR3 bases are TGTGCTAGTGGTTTGCCCCCCCCGGGACAGGGGGCGGTCAATGAGCAGTTCTTC.

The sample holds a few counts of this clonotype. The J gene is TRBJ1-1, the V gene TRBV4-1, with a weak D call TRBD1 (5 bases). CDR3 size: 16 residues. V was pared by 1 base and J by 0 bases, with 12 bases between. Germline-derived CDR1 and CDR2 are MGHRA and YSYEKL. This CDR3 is CASSQGPGGLNTEAFF. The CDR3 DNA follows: TGCGCCAGCAGCCAAGGGCCGGGGGGGTTGAACACTGAAGCTTTCTTT.

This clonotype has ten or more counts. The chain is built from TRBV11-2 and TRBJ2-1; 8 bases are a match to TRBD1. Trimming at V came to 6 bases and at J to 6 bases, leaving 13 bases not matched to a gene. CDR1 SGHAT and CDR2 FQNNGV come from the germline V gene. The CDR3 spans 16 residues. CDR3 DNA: TGTGCCAGCAGACCGCCCAGGGGGCCGCTCTTCAATGAGCAGTTCTTC. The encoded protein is CASRPPRGPLFNEQFF.

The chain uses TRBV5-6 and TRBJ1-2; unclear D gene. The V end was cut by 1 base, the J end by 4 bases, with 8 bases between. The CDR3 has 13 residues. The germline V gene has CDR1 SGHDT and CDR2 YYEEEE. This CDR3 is CASSLTVGYGYTF. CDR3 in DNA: TGTGCCAGCAGCTTGACGGTGGGCTATGGCTACACCTTC.

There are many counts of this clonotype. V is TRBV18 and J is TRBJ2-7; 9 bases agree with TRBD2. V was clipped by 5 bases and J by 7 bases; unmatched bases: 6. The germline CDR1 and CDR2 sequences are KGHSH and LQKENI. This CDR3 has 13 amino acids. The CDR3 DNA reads TGTGCCAGCTCATCTAGCGGGGTCGAAGAGCAGTACTTC. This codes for CASSSSGVEEQYF.

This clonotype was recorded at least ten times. The CDR3 is CASSHTPGMDGEQYF. CDR3 nucleotides: TGCGCCAGCAGCCACACCCCCGGGATGGACGGCGAGCAGTACTTC. The chain employs TRBV4-1 and TRBJ2-7, with TRBD2 as a possible D gene (5 bases). Germline values: CDR1 MGHRA, CDR2 YSYEKL. This CDR3 has 15 residues. V was cut by 3 bases and J by 6 bases, with 18 bases left in between.

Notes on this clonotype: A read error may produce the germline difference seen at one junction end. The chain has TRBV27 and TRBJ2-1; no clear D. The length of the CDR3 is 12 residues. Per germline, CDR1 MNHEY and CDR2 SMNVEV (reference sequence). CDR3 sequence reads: CATSGRLNEQFF. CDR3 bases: TGTGCCACCAGTGGGCGCCTCAATGAGCAGTTCTTC.

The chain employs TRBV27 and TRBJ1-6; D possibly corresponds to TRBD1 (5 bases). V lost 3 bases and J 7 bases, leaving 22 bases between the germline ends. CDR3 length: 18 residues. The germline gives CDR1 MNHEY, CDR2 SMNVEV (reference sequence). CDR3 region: CASSFGVGVPRGNSPLHF. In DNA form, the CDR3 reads TGTGCCAGCAGTTTCGGGGTGGGGGTCCCAAGGGGCAATTCACCCCTCCACTTT.

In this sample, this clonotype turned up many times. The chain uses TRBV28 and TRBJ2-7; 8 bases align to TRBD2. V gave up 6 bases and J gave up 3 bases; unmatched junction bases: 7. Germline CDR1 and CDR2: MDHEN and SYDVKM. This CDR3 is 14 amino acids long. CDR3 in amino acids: CASSPALAGYEQYF. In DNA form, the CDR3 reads TGTGCCAGCAGCCCCGCGCTAGCGGGCTACGAGCAGTACTTC.

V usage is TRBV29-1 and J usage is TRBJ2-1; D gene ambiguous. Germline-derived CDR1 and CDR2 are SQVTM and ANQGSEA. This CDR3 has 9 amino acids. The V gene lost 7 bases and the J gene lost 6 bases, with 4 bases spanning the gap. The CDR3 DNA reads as TGCAGCGCCGGCAATGAGCAGTTCTTC. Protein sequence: CSAGNEQFF.

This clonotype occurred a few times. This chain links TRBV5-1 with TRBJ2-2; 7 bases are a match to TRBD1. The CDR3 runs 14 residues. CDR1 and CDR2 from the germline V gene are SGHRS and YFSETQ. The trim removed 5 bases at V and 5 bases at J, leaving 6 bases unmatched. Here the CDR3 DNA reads TGCGCCAGCAGAATGACAGGGACGACCGGGGAGCTGTTTTTT. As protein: CASRMTGTTGELFF. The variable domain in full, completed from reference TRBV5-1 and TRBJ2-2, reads KAGVTQTPRYLIKTRGQQVTLSCSPISGHRSVSWYQQTPGQGLQFLFEYFSETQRNKGNFPGRFSGRQFSNSRSEMNVSTLELGDSALYLCASRMTGTTGELFFGEGSRLTVL.

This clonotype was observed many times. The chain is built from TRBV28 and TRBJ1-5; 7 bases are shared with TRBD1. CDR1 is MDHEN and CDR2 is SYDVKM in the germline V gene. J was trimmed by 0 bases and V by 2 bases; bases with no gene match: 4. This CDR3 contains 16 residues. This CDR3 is CASSLPAGGSNQPQHF. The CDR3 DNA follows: TGTGCCAGCAGTTTACCCGCAGGGGGTAGCAATCAGCCCCAGCATTTT.

The CDR3 spells CASSQGGEFGYTF. CDR3 bases: TGTGCCAGCAGCCAAGGCGGGGAATTTGGCTACACCTTC. This chain connects TRBV7-9 to TRBJ1-2; D remains unclear. Germline V lookup: CDR1 SEHNR, CDR2 FQNEAQ (reference sequence). V dropped 5 bases and J dropped 7 bases, with 14 bases sitting between them. The CDR3 extends over 13 amino acids.

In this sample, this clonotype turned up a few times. The CDR3 nucleotides are TGTGCCATCAGTACCGGGACAGGGTGGGACACTGAAGCTTTCTTT. Amino acid sequence: CAISTGTGWDTEAFF. The chain joins TRBV10-3 to TRBJ1-1; TRBD1 matches 9 bases. Looked up from germline, CDR1 is ENHRY and CDR2 is SYGVKD. The trim removed 5 bases at V and 3 bases at J, leaving 7 bases unmatched. This CDR3 comprises 15 residues.

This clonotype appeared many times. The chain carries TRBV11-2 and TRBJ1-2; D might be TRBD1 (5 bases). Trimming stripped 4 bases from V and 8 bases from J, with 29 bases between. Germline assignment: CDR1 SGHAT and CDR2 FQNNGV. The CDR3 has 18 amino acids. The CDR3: CASSSPRRDPSRRGGYTF. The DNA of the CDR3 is TGTGCCAGCAGCTCCCCGCGACGGGACCCCAGTAGAAGAGGGGGCTACACCTTC.

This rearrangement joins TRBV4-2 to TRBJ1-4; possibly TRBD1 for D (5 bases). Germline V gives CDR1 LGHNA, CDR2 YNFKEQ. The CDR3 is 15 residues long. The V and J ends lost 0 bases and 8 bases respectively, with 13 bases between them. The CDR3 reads CASSQDLGAGEKLFF. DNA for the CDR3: TGTGCCAGCAGCCAAGATCTAGGGGCTGGGGAAAAACTGTTTTTT.

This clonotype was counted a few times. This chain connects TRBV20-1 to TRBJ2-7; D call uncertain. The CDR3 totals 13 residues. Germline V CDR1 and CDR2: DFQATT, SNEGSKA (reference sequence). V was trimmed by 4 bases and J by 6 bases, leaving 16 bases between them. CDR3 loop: CSANRRKVAEQYF. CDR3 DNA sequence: TGCAGTGCTAATCGTCGAAAGGTGGCCGAGCAGTACTTC.

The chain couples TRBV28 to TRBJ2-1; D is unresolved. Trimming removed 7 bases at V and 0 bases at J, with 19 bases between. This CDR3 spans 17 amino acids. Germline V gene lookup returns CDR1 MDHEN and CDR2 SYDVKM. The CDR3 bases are TGTGCCAGCACGCCCGGGTCGGCGTCAAGCTCCTACAATGAGCAGTTCTTC. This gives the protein CASTPGSASSSYNEQFF.

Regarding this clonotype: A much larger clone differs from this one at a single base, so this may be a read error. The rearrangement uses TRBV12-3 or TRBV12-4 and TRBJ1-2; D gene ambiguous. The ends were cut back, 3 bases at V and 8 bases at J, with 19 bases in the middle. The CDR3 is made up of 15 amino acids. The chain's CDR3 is CASSLAAGPLGGYTF. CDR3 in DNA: TGTGCCAGCAGTTTGGCGGCAGGACCGTTGGGCGGCTACACCTTC.

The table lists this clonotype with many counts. In DNA form, the CDR3 reads TGTGCCAGCAGCTTACTTGCAGGGGCCTACGAGCAGTACTTC. Translated, it gives CASSLLAGAYEQYF. This rearrangement joins TRBV7-2 to TRBJ2-7; possibly TRBD1 for D (6 bases). The V gene lost 2 bases and the J gene lost 2 bases, with 10 bases spanning the gap. The CDR3 has 14 amino acids. Germline CDR1 SGHTA, CDR2 FQGNSA.

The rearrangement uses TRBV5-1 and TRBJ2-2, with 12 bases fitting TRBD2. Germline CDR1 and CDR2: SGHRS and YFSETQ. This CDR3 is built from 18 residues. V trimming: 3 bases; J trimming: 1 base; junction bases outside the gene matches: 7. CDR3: CASSWTSGKNLNTGELFF. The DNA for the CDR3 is TGCGCCAGCAGCTGGACTAGCGGGAAAAATCTGAACACCGGGGAGCTGTTTTTT.

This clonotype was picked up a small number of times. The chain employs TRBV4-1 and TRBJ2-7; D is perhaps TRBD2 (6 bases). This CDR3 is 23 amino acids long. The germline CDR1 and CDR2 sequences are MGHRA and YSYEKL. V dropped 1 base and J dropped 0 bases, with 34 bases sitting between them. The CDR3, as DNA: TGCGCCAGCAGCCAAGCGCCGGGACTCCATTCCACACCCATCCTCAAATTCTCCTACGAGCAGTACTTC. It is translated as CASSQAPGLHSTPILKFSYEQYF.

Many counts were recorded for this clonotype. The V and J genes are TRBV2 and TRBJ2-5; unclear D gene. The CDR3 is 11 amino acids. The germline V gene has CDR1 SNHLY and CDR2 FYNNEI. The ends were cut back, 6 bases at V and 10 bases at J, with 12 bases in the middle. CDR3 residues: CASRRTGYQYF. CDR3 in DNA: TGTGCCAGCAGGCGGACGGGTTACCAGTACTTC.

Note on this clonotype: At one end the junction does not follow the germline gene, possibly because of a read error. CDR3 region: CSARTQGGAGELVF. The CDR3 region has the DNA TGCAGTGCTAGAACTCAAGGGGGGGCCGGGGAGCTGGTTTTT. V is TRBV20-1 and J is TRBJ2-2, with D possibly matching TRBD2 (7 bases). The CDR3 contains 14 residues. Germline CDR1 is DFQATT and CDR2 is SNEGSKA (reference sequence).

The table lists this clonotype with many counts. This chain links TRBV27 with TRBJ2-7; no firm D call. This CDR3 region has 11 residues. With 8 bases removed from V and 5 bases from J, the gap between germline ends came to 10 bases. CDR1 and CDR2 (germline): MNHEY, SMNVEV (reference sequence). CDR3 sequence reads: CASGRSDEQYF. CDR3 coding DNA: TGTGCCAGCGGTCGAAGCGACGAGCAGTACTTC.

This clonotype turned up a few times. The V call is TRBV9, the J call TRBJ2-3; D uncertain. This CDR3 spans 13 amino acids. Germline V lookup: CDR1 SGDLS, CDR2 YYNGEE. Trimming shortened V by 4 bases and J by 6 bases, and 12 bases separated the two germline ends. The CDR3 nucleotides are TGTGCCAGCAGCCGATCCCCTCCGGATACGCAGTATTTT. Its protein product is CASSRSPPDTQYF.